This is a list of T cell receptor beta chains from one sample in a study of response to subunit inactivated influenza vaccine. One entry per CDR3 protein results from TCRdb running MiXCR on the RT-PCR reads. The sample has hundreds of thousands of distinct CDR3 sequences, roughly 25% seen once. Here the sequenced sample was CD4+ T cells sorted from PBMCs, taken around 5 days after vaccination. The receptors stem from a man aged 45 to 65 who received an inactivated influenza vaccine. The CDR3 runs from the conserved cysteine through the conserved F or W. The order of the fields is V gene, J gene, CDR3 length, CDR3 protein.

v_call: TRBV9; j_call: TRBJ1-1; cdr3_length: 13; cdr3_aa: CASSVDRGTEAFF
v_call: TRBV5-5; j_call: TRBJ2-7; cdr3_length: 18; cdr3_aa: CASSLHPNGGGGSYEQYF
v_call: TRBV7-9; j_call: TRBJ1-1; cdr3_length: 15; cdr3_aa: CASSRMGTVNTEAFF
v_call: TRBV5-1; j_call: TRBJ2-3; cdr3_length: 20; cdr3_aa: CASSPGLAGGPSSWTDTQYF
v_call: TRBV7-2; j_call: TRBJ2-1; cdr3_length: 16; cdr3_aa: CASFHRGGLAYNEQFF
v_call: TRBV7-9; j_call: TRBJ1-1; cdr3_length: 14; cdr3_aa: CASSRGQGSTEAFF
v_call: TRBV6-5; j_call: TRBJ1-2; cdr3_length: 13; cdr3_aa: CASSSTPNYGYTF
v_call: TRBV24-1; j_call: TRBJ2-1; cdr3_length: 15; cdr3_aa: CATSDSGTRVNEQFF
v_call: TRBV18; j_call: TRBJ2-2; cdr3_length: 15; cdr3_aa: CASSRSQANTGELFF
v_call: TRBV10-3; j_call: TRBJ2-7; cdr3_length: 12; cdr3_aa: CAIMGSNYEQYF
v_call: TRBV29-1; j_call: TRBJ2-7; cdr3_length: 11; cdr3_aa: CSGQGQNEQYF
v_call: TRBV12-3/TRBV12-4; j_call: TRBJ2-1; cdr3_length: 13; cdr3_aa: CASRTREYNEQFF
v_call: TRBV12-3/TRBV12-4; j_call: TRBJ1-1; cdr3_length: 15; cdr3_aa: CASSLGQGVGTEAFF
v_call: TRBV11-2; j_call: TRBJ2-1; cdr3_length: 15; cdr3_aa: CASSSLRREYNEQFF
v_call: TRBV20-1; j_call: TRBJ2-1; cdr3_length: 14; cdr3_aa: CSAKKRALYNEQFF
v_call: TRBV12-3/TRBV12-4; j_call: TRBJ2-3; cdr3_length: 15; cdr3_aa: CASMKLGGIADTQYF
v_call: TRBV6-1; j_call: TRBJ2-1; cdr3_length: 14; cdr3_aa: CASSLQMGGAGQFF
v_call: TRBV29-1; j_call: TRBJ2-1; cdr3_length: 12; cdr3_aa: CSVEATSGVLFF
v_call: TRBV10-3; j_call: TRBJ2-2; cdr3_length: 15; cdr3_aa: CAISLAGLNTGELFF